Here is one T cell receptor beta chain with its context. CDR3 size: 15 residues. Germline CDR1 and CDR2: SGHTA and FQGNSA. Germline trimming cut 0 bases from V and 4 bases from J; bases unmatched to any gene: 1. Under the authors' procedure: Amplification with reference gene primers provided the estimates of nucleated cell counts. The table came from immunoSEQ multiplex PCR; TCRdb's copy has only in-frame clones and leaves some out. V and J calls and clone size are copied from that table; D and trimming were computed from the DNA. This table holds tens of thousands of clones, 81% found once. The data belong to a study of blood T cell repertoires in COVID-19. For the study at large: Samples of COVID-19 (acute and convalescent) were obtained from the United States, Italy and Spain. The cDNA or gDNA used as material had been derived from T cells, B-cell-depleted T cells, or PBMCs.

The TCR comes from a woman aged 65 to 85 with acute or convalescent COVID-19. Material: peripheral blood. V usage is TRBV7-2 and J usage is TRBJ2-3, with 10 bases matching TRBD1. CDR3 residues: CASSLAGTGADTQYF. CDR3 nucleotide sequence: TGTGCCAGCAGCTTAGCGGGGACAGGGGCAGATACGCAGTATTTT. Looking up the rest from reference TRBV7-2 and TRBJ2-3 gives the full variable domain: GAGVSQSPSNKVTEKGKDVELRCDPISGHTALYWYRQSLGQGLEFLIYFQGNSAPDKSGLPSDRFSAERTGGSVSTLTIQRTQQEDSAVYLCASSLAGTGADTQYFGPGTRLTVL.